Following are 5 T cell receptor beta chains from one sample sequenced in a study of blood T cell repertoires in COVID-19. Here immunoSEQ multiplex PCR was the method, and the copy in TCRdb shows in-frame clones only, minus some. The sample shows about 300,000 clones, about 91% of them seen only once. What was sequenced was peripheral blood. These receptor sequences come from a woman aged 25 to 45 who had recovered from COVID-19.

This chain joins TRBV7-6 and TRBJ2-7; D possibly corresponds to TRBD1 (6 bases). The CDR3 has 14 residues. V dropped 5 bases and J dropped 3 bases, with 14 bases sitting between them. The V gene's germline CDR1 is SGHVS and CDR2 FNYEAQ. Written as DNA, the CDR3 is TGTGCCAGCAGCCCCCGGACAGAGGGCTACGAGCAGTACTTC. This encodes CASSPRTEGYEQYF.

V and J are TRBV29-1 and TRBJ2-3, with a tentative D call TRBD1 (5 bases). Per germline, CDR1 SQVTM and CDR2 ANQGSEA. Trimming took 5 bases from V and 0 from J, leaving 12 bases between them. CDR3 size: 14 residues. The chain's CDR3 is CSVQGGTSTDTQYF. The DNA of the CDR3 is TGCAGCGTTCAGGGCGGTACTAGCACAGATACGCAGTATTTT.

The J gene is TRBJ2-3, the V gene TRBV2; 8 nucleotides match TRBD2. V dropped 4 bases and J dropped 7; count of bases not matched to a gene: 10. The CDR3 totals 15 residues. In germline, CDR1 is SNHLY, CDR2 FYNNEI. CDR3 DNA sequence: TGTGCCAGCAGTGTTTTGCGGGGGGCCGCAAATACGCAGTATTTT. Translated: CASSVLRGAANTQYF. Supplemented by reference TRBV2 and TRBJ2-3, the full variable domain reads EPEVTQTPSHQVTQMGQEVILRCVPISNHLYFYWYRQILGQKVEFLVSFYNNEISEKSEIFDDQFSVERPDGSNFTLKIRSTKLEDSAMYFCASSVLRGAANTQYFGPGTRLTVL.

The chain employs TRBV5-1 and TRBJ2-1; 9 nucleotides agree with TRBD2. Germline CDR1 reads SGHRS; CDR2 reads YFSETQ. The length of the CDR3 is 16 residues. V shed 0 bases, J shed 10 bases, and the junction held 11 bases outside the gene matches. CDR3 loop: CASSLESGGFVREQFF. The CDR3 coding sequence is TGCGCCAGCAGCTTGGAAAGCGGGGGGTTTGTCAGGGAGCAGTTCTTC.

Here the CDR3 reads CASRTGGPNTGELFF. The CDR3 DNA reads as TGTGCCAGCCGGACAGGGGGCCCGAACACCGGGGAGCTGTTTTTT. The rearrangement links TRBV28 to TRBJ2-2; TRBD1 matches 11 bases. CDR1 is MDHEN and CDR2 is SYDVKM in the germline V gene. The V gene end was trimmed by 8 bases and the J gene end by 0 bases; junction bases not matched to a gene: 2. The CDR3 totals 15 residues. Variable domain in full (rest from reference TRBV28 and TRBJ2-2): DVKVTQSSRYLVKRTGEKVFLECVQDMDHENMFWYRQDPGLGLRLIYFSYDVKMKEKGDIPEGYSVSREKKERFSLILESASTNQTSMYLCASRTGGPNTGELFFGEGSRLTVL.